Listed below are T cell receptor beta chains from one sample, sequenced in a study of cytomegalovirus exposure and HLA in healthy donors. TCRdb's copy holds only in-frame clones and misses some; the assay was immunoSEQ multiplex PCR. This sample carries about 35,000 clones, approximately 76% of them seen once, and the ten largest clones take 7% to 10%. The material sequenced was PBMCs. The receptor source for this set is a woman in her twenties or thirties in good health and CMV-seropositive. CDR3s leave out the opening cysteine and the closing phenylalanine or tryptophan.

v_call: TRBV12-5
j_call: TRBJ2-1
cdr3_aa: ASGSGPGRSYNEQF

v_call: TRBV5-1
j_call: TRBJ2-1
cdr3_aa: ASSQPRTSGSGIDEQF

v_call: TRBV28
j_call: TRBJ2-1
cdr3_aa: ASRARTSGNNEQF

v_call: TRBV6-5
j_call: TRBJ1-2
cdr3_aa: ASSLQATVYGYT

v_call: TRBV29-1
j_call: TRBJ1-2
cdr3_aa: SVYSAYRSHYGYT

v_call: TRBV4-1
j_call: TRBJ1-1
cdr3_aa: ASSQDRGVVGTEAF

v_call: TRBV19
j_call: TRBJ2-3
cdr3_aa: ASSTPGSGTDTQY

v_call: TRBV6-4
j_call: TRBJ2-1
cdr3_aa: ASSDAGGADEQF

v_call: TRBV5-5
j_call: TRBJ1-2
cdr3_aa: ASSPGSGRAANYGYT

v_call: TRBV5-4
j_call: TRBJ1-1
cdr3_aa: ASSWDRNTEAF

v_call: TRBV5-4
j_call: TRBJ2-1
cdr3_aa: ASTPGTRHNEQF

v_call: TRBV6-5
j_call: TRBJ2-7
cdr3_aa: ASRDQTGLTYEQY

v_call: TRBV4-2
j_call: TRBJ2-7
cdr3_aa: ASSQSGGSHSYEQY

v_call: TRBV19
j_call: TRBJ2-3
cdr3_aa: ASGGVFTTDTQY

v_call: TRBV19
j_call: TRBJ2-1
cdr3_aa: ASSFLAGGRYEQF

v_call: TRBV5-1
j_call: TRBJ2-4
cdr3_aa: ASSLVGLAGVNIQY

v_call: TRBV4-2
j_call: TRBJ2-3
cdr3_aa: ASSQGLSRGAGTDTQY

v_call: TRBV7-9
j_call: TRBJ1-1
cdr3_aa: ASSLDLGHSTEAF

v_call: TRBV6-1
j_call: TRBJ2-7
cdr3_aa: ASSPMTPTYEQY

v_call: TRBV6-6
j_call: TRBJ2-3
cdr3_aa: ASSYRHGTDTQY

v_call: TRBV7-3
j_call: TRBJ2-1
cdr3_aa: ASSLGGLAGEQF

v_call: TRBV5-1
j_call: TRBJ2-7
cdr3_aa: ASSPLPGQFYEQY

v_call: TRBV6-1
j_call: TRBJ2-1
cdr3_aa: ASRNPGVGQLEQF

v_call: TRBV29-1
j_call: TRBJ1-4
cdr3_aa: SVLLFTEKLF

v_call: TRBV6-6
j_call: TRBJ2-2
cdr3_aa: ASSYPGGHTGELF

v_call: TRBV5-1
j_call: TRBJ2-2
cdr3_aa: ASSSHRTGELF

v_call: TRBV29-1
j_call: TRBJ2-1
cdr3_aa: SAGTSGGYNEQF

v_call: TRBV10-1
j_call: TRBJ2-5
cdr3_aa: ASSEGRQGAGETQY

v_call: TRBV11-3
j_call: TRBJ2-1
cdr3_aa: ASSLDGATSYNEQF

v_call: TRBV18
j_call: TRBJ1-4
cdr3_aa: ASSPPRGEKLF

v_call: TRBV11-1
j_call: TRBJ2-2
cdr3_aa: ASRALGVTGELF

v_call: TRBV6-5
j_call: TRBJ1-2
cdr3_aa: ASSYRSGYGYT

v_call: TRBV9
j_call: TRBJ1-5
cdr3_aa: ASSGEGQPNQPQH

v_call: TRBV7-3
j_call: TRBJ1-6
cdr3_aa: ASSRGSPYNSPLH